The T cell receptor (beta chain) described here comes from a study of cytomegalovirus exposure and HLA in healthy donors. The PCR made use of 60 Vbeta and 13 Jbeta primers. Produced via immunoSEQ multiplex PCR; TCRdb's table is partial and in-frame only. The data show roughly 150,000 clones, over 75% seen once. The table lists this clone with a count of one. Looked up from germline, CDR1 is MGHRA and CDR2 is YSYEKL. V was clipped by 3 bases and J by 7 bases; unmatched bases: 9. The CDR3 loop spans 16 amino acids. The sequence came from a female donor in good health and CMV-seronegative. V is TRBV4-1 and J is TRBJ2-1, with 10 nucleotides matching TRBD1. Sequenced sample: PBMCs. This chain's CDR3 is CASSQDETGGINEQFF. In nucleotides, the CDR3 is TGCGCCAGCAGCCAGGATGAGACAGGGGGCATAAATGAGCAGTTCTTC.